This TCR beta chain was sequenced in a study of blood T cell repertoires in COVID-19. At the level of the study: Italy, Spain and the United States were the sources of the convalescent and acute COVID-19 samples. Nucleic acid was either cDNA or gDNA, and it came from T cells, B-cell-depleted T cells, or PBMCs.

The length of the CDR3 is 15 residues. Germline CDR1 is LGHDT and CDR2 is YNNKEL (reference sequence). The trim removed 6 bases at V and 6 bases at J, leaving 5 bases unmatched. In the source study's methods: Researchers report that nucleated cell counts were estimated from reference gene primer amplification. Here immunoSEQ multiplex PCR was the method, and the copy in TCRdb shows in-frame clones only, minus some. The DNA gave D and trimming, while V, J and clone size come from that table. Of 150,000 to 200,000 clones in the sample, approximately 85% were seen once. The chain is built from TRBV3-1 (or the pseudogene TRBV3-2) and TRBJ2-3; TRBD2 matches 14 bases. The sequence was collected from an older woman with acute or convalescent COVID-19. Sequencing was done on a sample of peripheral blood. The CDR3 region is CASRRLAGGRDTQYF. CDR3 nucleotides: TGTGCCAGCAGACGACTAGCGGGAGGGCGCGATACGCAGTATTTT.